Following are 3 T cell receptor beta chains from one sample sequenced in a study of blood T cells in healthy people across ages. Primed by a sample-barcoded 5' primer and a J-beta primer mix, a second PCR proceeded for about 6 to 11 cycles. TCRdb reanalysed the 5' RACE reads using MiXCR and keeps one entry per CDR3 protein. There are about 1,500,000 distinct CDR3 sequences in the sample; 28% occur only once, and 7% to 9% lies in the top ten. Sequenced input: blood. The receptor set was obtained from a young woman in good health.

This clonotype occurred a few times. J is TRBJ2-7 and V is TRBV5-1; tentatively, D is TRBD1 or TRBD2 (6 bases each). Trimming removed 0 bases from V and 6 bases from J, with 10 bases in between. The germline V gene has CDR1 SGHRS and CDR2 YFSETQ. This CDR3 region has 13 residues. CDR3 nucleotides: TGCGCCAGCAGCTTGGTCAGGGGAGGCGAGCAGTACTTC. Translation gives CASSLVRGGEQYF.

This clonotype was recorded a few times. The genes are TRBV7-2 and TRBJ2-3, with a weak D call TRBD1 (5 bases). The germline V gene encodes CDR1 SGHTA and CDR2 FQGNSA. This CDR3 has 13 residues. V lost 7 bases, J lost 6 bases, and 14 bases lay in between. CDR3 region: CASNKQEFDTQYF. CDR3 nucleotides: TGTGCCAGCAACAAACAGGAGTTCGATACGCAGTATTTT.

V and J are TRBV3-1 and TRBJ1-4, with D maybe TRBD1 (5 bases). CDR1 and CDR2 from the germline V gene are LGHDT and YNNKEL (reference sequence). The CDR3 loop spans 14 amino acids. Trimming stripped 0 bases from V and 10 bases from J, with 12 bases between. CDR3 DNA: TGTGCCAGCAGCCAAGATCCCAGGGTTGCAAAACTGTTTTTT. Protein: CASSQDPRVAKLFF.